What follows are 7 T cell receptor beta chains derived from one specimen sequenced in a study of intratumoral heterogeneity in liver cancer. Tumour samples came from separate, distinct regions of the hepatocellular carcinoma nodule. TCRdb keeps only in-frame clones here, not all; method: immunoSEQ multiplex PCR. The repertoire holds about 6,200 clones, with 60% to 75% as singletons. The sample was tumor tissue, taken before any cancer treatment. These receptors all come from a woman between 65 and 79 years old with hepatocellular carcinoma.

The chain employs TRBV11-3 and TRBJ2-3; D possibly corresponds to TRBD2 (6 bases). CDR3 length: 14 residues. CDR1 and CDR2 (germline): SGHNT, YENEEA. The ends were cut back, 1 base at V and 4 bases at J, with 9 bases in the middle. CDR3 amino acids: CASSLGGEADTQYF. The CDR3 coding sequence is TGTGCCAGCAGCTTAGGAGGGGAGGCAGATACGCAGTATTTT. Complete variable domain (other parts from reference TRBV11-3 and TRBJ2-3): EAGVVQSPRYKIIEKKQPVAFWCNPISGHNTLYWYLQNLGQGPELLIRYENEEAVDDSQLPKDRFSAERLKGVDSTLKIQPAELGDSAVYLCASSLGGEADTQYFGPGTRLTVL.

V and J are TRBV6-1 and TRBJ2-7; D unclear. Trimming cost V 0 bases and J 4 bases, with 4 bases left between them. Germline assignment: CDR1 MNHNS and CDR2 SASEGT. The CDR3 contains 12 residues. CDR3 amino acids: CASSEAWYEQYF. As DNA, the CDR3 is TGTGCCAGCAGTGAAGCTTGGTACGAGCAGTACTTC.

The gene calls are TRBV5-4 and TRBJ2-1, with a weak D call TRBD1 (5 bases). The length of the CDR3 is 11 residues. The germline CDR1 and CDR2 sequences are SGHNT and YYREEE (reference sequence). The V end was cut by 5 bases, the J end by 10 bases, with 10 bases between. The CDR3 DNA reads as TGTGCCAGCAGGAACAGGAGCGAGCAGTTCTTC. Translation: CASRNRSEQFF. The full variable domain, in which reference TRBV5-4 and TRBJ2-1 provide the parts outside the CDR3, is ETGVTQSPTHLIKTRGQQVTLRCSSQSGHNTVSWYQQALGQGPQFIFQYYREEENGRGNFPPRFSGLQFPNYSSELNVNALELDDSALYLCASRNRSEQFFGPGTRLTVL.

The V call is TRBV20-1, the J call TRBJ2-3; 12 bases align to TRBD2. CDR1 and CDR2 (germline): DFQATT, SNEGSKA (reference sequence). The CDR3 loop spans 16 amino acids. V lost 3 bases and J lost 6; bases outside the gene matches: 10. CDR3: CSASILASGRGDTQYF. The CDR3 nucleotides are TGCAGTGCTAGTATCCTCGCTAGCGGGAGGGGGGATACGCAGTATTTT.

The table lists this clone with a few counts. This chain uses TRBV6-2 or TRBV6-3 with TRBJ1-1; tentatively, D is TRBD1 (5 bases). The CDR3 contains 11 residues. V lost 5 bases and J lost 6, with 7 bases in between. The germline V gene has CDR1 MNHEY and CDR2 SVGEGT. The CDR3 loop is CASSQGPEAFF. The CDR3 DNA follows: TGTGCCAGCAGTCAGGGTCCTGAAGCTTTCTTT.

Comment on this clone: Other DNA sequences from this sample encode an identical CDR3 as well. CDR3 sequence: CSASTSDEQYF. The CDR3 DNA is TGCAGTGCTAGTACCAGCGACGAGCAGTACTTC. This rearrangement joins TRBV20-1 to TRBJ2-7; D is uncertain. V gave up 3 bases and J gave up 5 bases, with 8 bases separating them. This CDR3 region has 11 residues. Germline V CDR1 and CDR2: DFQATT, SNEGSKA (reference sequence).

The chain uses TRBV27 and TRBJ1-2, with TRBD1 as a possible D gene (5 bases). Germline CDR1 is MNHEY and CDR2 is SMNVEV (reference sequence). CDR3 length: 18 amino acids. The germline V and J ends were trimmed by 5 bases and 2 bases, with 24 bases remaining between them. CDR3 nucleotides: TGTGCCAGCAGTCTCGACAGTGCCTTTCAACCGTTGAACTATGGCTACACCTTC. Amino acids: CASSLDSAFQPLNYGYTF.